This T cell receptor (beta chain) was identified during a study of control samples from healthy donors and cancer patients (dated by TCRdb to about 2020). Relative to germline, V is 5 bases shorter and J is 9 bases shorter, with 20 bases between their ends. From the germline V gene, CDR1 is SQVTM and CDR2 is ANQGSEA. The CDR3 has 14 amino acids, counting the end cysteine and phenylalanine. Only the CDR3 part of the read is kept: 42 bases, read in frame from the first base. The library was obtained by the immunoSEQ multiplex PCR assay. Held by TCRdb, this immuneACCESS table contains in-frame sequences only and omits some clones. Under half of the omission traces to an unresolved V gene where checked; the cause of the rest is unknown. For this sample there are around 85,000 clones; around nine tenths appear just once. The ten biggest clones cover 7.5% to 8% of the sample. Concerning this clone itself: The antigen it recognizes is unknown. No per-base quality is available; no much larger clone lies one base away.

Sequencing input: blood. The receptor comes from an older woman in good health. The rearranged segments are TRBV29-1 and TRBJ2-1; the best D guess is TRBD2, with 5 bases matching. The sequenced DNA: TGCAGCGTTACGAGACTCCCTCCTGCGGGTGAGCAGTTCTTC. This codes for CSVTRLPPAGEQFF.